This T cell receptor beta chain appears in the sequencing data of a study of molecular identifiers for immune sequencing clone quantification. Sorting was used to obtain naive CD8 T cells (CD8+CD4-CCR7+CD45RA+). TCRdb re-analysed the PCR reads in MiXCR, keeping a single row per CDR3 protein. The table lists some 320,000 distinct CDR3 sequences, over 20% of them singletons. The CDR3 spans 13 residues. V was pared by 7 bases and J by 2 bases, with 10 bases between. The germline gives CDR1 SNHLY, CDR2 FYNNEI. Sequences were obtained from naive CD8+ T cells from blood, with Jurkat cell RNA spiked in. Subset specified: FACS-sorted CD8+CD4-CCR7+CD45RA+ naive T cells. The sequence derives from a human donor in good health. Some libraries in this study had Jurkat cell RNA spiked in. V gene TRBV2 combines with J gene TRBJ2-3; D not resolved. DNA of the CDR3: TGTGCCAGCAACCCTGTTAACACAGATACGCAGTATTTT. This encodes CASNPVNTDTQYF.